Listed below are T cell receptor beta chains from one sample, sequenced in a study of vaccination and CD4 T cells after COVID-19. Each CDR3 protein is one row after TCRdb ran MiXCR on the PCR reads. Of fewer than 20,000 distinct CDR3 sequences in the sample, 50% to 60% were seen once. No antigens are known for them. The material sequenced was CD4+ T cells from blood, cultured in vitro. The receptors shown here come from a human donor who had recovered from COVID-19. Each CDR3 is given with its conserved first and last residue. The order of the fields is D gene, clone size, V gene, J gene, CDR3 protein, CDR3 DNA. D genes are given only for firm matches. Expanded clones get a size class; other rows say once, few or many, or leave the size out.

d_call: TRBD1; clone_size: NA; v_call: TRBV20-1; j_call: TRBJ1-4; cdr3_aa: CSARFGTGKEKLFF; cdr3_nt: TGCAGTGCGCGGTTCGGGACAGGGAAGGAGAAACTGTTTTTT
d_call: TRBD1; clone_size: few; v_call: TRBV30; j_call: TRBJ2-3; cdr3_aa: CAWSGGQGGGTDTQYF; cdr3_nt: TGTGCCTGGAGTGGGGGACAGGGGGGAGGCACAGATACGCAGTATTTT
d_call: NA; clone_size: NA; v_call: TRBV7-9; j_call: TRBJ2-1; cdr3_aa: CASQGGIYNEQFF; cdr3_nt: TGTGCCAGCCAGGGGGGGATCTACAATGAGCAGTTCTTC
d_call: NA; clone_size: NA; v_call: TRBV12-3/TRBV12-4; j_call: TRBJ1-1; cdr3_aa: CASSSLRGPGEAFF; cdr3_nt: TGTGCCAGCAGTTCCCTACGGGGTCCCGGTGAAGCTTTCTTT
d_call: TRBD2; clone_size: NA; v_call: TRBV6-1; j_call: TRBJ2-1; cdr3_aa: CASYSGRGGYEQFF; cdr3_nt: TGTGCCAGCTATAGCGGGAGGGGGGGCTATGAGCAGTTCTTC
d_call: NA; clone_size: NA; v_call: TRBV20-1; j_call: TRBJ2-6; cdr3_aa: CSASRDSGANVLTF; cdr3_nt: TGCAGTGCTAGCAGGGACTCTGGGGCCAACGTCCTGACTTTC
d_call: NA; clone_size: few; v_call: TRBV9; j_call: TRBJ2-5; cdr3_aa: CASSVEARLETQYF; cdr3_nt: TGTGCCAGCAGCGTAGAGGCTAGGTTGGAGACCCAGTACTTC
d_call: TRBD1; clone_size: NA; v_call: TRBV6-1; j_call: TRBJ1-2; cdr3_aa: CTSRGGQVGYGYTF; cdr3_nt: TGTACCAGCAGGGGGGGACAGGTCGGCTATGGCTACACCTTC
d_call: TRBD1; clone_size: NA; v_call: TRBV2; j_call: TRBJ1-4; cdr3_aa: CASRDTGDGEKLFF; cdr3_nt: TGTGCCAGCAGGGATACAGGGGACGGTGAAAAACTGTTTTTT
d_call: NA; clone_size: NA; v_call: TRBV19; j_call: TRBJ1-2; cdr3_aa: CASRPGEAISNYGYTF; cdr3_nt: TGTGCCAGTAGACCAGGGGAGGCGATATCGAACTATGGCTACACCTTC
d_call: NA; clone_size: NA; v_call: TRBV7-2; j_call: TRBJ1-1; cdr3_aa: CASSLVGEAFF; cdr3_nt: TGTGCCAGCAGCTTAGTGGGTGAAGCTTTCTTT
d_call: NA; clone_size: NA; v_call: TRBV20-1; j_call: TRBJ1-6; cdr3_aa: CSAREQPGSNSPLHF; cdr3_nt: TGCAGTGCTAGGGAACAGCCTGGTTCCAATTCACCCCTCCACTTT
d_call: TRBD2; clone_size: NA; v_call: TRBV9; j_call: TRBJ2-1; cdr3_aa: CASSSGREDNEQFF; cdr3_nt: TGTGCCAGCAGTAGCGGGAGGGAAGACAATGAGCAGTTCTTC
d_call: TRBD1; clone_size: few; v_call: TRBV19; j_call: TRBJ1-1; cdr3_aa: CASSKSGTGMANTEAFF; cdr3_nt: TGTGCCAGTAGTAAATCCGGGACAGGGATGGCGAACACTGAAGCTTTCTTT